This T cell receptor beta chain was observed in a study of shared clonotypes between healthy human individuals. Extraction of genomic DNA in unsorted samples used roughly 100 million PBMCs. Details on this clone: This may be a read error: a much more frequent sequence differs by one nucleotide.

The authors split each subset's genomic DNA evenly across several immunoSEQ plates. On ten immunoSEQ deep assay plates, unsorted PBMC DNA was sequenced. Sequencing used immunoSEQ multiplex PCR; TCRdb keeps in-frame clones, though not all of them. The sample holds fewer than 550,000 clones, about 79% seen once. Per the germline V gene, CDR1 is MDHEN and CDR2 is SYDVKM. This CDR3 is 12 amino acids long. This TCR was sampled from a woman aged 35 to 49 in good health. Some clones in this sample may be carry-over from other donors' samples. Input material: PBMCs. This rearrangement joins TRBV28 to TRBJ2-5; unclear D gene. The J call is uncertain, as TRBJ2-7 better fits the DNA end. CDR3 in amino acids: CASSLDNYEQYF. DNA for the CDR3: TGTGCCAGCAGCCTAGACAACTACGAGCAGTACTTC.